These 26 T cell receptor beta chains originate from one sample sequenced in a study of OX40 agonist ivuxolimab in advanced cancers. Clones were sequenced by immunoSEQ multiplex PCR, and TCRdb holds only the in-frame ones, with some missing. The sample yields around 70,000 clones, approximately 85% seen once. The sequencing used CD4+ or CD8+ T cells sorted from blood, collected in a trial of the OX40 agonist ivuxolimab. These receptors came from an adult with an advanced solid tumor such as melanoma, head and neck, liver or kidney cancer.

The CDR3 reads CASSSLAGGVSGGNEQFF. The DNA of the CDR3 is TGTGCCAGCTCATCACTAGCGGGAGGAGTTTCGGGTGGAAATGAGCAGTTCTTC. J is TRBJ2-1 and V is TRBV18; 12 bases align to TRBD2. The CDR3 contains 18 residues. The J segment lost 7 bases and the V segment lost 5 bases, leaving 15 bases of the junction unmatched. Germline loops: CDR1 KGHSH, CDR2 LQKENI.

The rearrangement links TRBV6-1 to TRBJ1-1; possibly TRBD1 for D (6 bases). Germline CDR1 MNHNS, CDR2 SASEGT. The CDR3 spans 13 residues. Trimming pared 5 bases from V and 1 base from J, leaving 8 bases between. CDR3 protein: CASSRGSNTEAFF. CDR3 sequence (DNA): TGTGCCAGCAGTAGGGGGTCGAACACTGAAGCTTTCTTT.

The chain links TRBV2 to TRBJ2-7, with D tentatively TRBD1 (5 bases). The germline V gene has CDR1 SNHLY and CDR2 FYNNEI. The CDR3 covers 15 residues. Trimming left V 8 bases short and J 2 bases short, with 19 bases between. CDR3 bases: TGTGCCAGCCCCCGCTCCATCACAGGAACCTACGAGCAGTACTTC. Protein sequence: CASPRSITGTYEQYF.

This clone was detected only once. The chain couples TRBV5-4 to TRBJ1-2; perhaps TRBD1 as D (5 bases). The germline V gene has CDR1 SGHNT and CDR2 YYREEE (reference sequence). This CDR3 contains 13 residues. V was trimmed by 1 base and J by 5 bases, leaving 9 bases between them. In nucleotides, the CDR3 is TGTGCCAGCAGCTTGTGGACAACTTATGGCTACACCTTC. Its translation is CASSLWTTYGYTF.

CDR3 protein: CASSLGTGRNQPQHF. DNA of the CDR3: TGCGCCAGCAGCTTAGGGACAGGGCGCAATCAGCCCCAGCATTTT. The chain employs TRBV5-1 and TRBJ1-5, with 9 bases aligning to TRBD1. From germline, CDR1 is SGHRS and CDR2 YFSETQ. V lost 2 bases to trimming and J lost 2 bases; unmatched junction nucleotides: 2. This CDR3 has 15 residues.

CDR3 nucleotides: TGTGCCAGCAGTTCCGTAGGGGGGGGAAAGCTCCACAATGAGCAGTTCTTC. Translation: CASSSVGGGKLHNEQFF. The chain uses TRBV28 and TRBJ2-1; the D gene is possibly TRBD2 (7 bases). The germline V gene has CDR1 MDHEN and CDR2 SYDVKM. The CDR3 totals 17 residues. V gave up 4 bases and J gave up 5 bases, with 21 bases separating them. The variable domain in full, with the rest retrieved from reference TRBV28 and TRBJ2-1, is DVKVTQSSRYLVKRTGEKVFLECVQDMDHENMFWYRQDPGLGLRLIYFSYDVKMKEKGDIPEGYSVSREKKERFSLILESASTNQTSMYLCASSSVGGGKLHNEQFFGPGTRLTVL.

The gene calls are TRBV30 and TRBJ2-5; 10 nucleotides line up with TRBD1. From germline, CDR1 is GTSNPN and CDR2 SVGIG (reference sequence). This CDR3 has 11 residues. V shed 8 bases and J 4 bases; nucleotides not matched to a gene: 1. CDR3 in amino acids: CAGTGAETQYF. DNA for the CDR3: TGTGCCGGGACAGGGGCAGAGACCCAGTACTTC.

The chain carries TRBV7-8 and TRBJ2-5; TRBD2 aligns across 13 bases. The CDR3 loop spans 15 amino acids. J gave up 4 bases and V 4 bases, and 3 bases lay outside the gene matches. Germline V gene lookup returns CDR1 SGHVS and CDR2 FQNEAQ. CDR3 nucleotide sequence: TGTGCCAGCAGCTCCGGACTAGCGGGAGCAGAGACCCAGTACTTC. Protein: CASSSGLAGAETQYF.

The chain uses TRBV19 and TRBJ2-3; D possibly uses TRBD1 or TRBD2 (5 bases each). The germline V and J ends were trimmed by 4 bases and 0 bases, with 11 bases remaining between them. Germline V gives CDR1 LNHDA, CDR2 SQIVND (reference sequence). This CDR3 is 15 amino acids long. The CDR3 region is CASSRDGKSTDTQYF. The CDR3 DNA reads TGTGCCAGTAGTAGGGACGGAAAAAGCACAGATACGCAGTATTTT.

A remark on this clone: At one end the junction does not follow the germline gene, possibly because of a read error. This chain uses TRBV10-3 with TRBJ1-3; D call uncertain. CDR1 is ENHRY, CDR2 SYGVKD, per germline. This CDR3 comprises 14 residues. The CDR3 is CAISGREAGNTVYF. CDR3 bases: TGTGCCATCAGTGGGCGCGAAGCGGGAAACACCGTATATTTT.

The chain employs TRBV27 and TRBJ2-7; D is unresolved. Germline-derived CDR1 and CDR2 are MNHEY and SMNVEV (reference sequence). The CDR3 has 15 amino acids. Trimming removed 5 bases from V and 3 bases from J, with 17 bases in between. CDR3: CASSLAGRTDYEQYF. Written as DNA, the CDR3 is TGTGCCAGCAGTCTTGCCGGCAGGACGGACTACGAGCAGTACTTC.

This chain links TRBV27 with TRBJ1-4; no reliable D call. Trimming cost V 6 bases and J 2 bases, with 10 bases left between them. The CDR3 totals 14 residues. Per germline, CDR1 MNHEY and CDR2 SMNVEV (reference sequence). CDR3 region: CASRSGYTNEKLFF. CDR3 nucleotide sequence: TGTGCCAGCAGGTCGGGATATACTAATGAAAAACTGTTTTTT. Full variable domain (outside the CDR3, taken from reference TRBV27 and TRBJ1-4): EAQVTQNPRYLITVTGKKLTVTCSQNMNHEYMSWYRQDPGLGLRQIYYSMNVEVTDKGDVPEGYKVSRKEKRNFPLILESPSPNQTSLYFCASRSGYTNEKLFFGSGTQLSVL.

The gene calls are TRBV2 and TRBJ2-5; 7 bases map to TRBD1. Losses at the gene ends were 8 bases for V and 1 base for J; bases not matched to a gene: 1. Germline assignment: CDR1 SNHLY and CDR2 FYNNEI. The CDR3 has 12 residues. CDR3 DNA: TGTGCCAGCGACAGGGCCCAAGAGACCCAGTACTTC. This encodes CASDRAQETQYF.

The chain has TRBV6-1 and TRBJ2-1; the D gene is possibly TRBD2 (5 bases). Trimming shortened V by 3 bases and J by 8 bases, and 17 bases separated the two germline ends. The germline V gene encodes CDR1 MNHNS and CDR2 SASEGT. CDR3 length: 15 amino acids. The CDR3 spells CASSENPGSFDEQFF. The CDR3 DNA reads TGTGCCAGCAGTGAGAATCCGGGGAGTTTCGATGAGCAGTTCTTC.

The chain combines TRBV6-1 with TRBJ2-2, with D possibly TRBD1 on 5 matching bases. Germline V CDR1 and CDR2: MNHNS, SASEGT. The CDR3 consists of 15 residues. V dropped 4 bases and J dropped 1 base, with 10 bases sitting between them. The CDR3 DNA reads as TGTGCCAGCAGTGCCAGGGTCGGGAACACCGGGGAGCTGTTTTTT. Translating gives CASSARVGNTGELFF.

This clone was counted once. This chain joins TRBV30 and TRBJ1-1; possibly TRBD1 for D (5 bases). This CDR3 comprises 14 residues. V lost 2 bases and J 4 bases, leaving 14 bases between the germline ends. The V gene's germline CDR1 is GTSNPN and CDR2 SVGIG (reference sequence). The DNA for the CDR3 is TGTGCCTGGAGTCAAACCGGGGGACTCACTGAAGCTTTCTTT. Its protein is CAWSQTGGLTEAFF.

CDR3 region: CASSPRAQWASYEQYF. The CDR3 coding sequence is TGTGCCAGCAGCCCCAGGGCACAGTGGGCCTCCTACGAGCAGTACTTC. This chain links TRBV7-6 with TRBJ2-7; D possibly corresponds to TRBD1 (5 bases). CDR1 is SGHVS and CDR2 is FNYEAQ in the germline V gene. Trimming stripped 5 bases from V and 0 bases from J, with 17 bases between. This CDR3 comprises 16 residues.

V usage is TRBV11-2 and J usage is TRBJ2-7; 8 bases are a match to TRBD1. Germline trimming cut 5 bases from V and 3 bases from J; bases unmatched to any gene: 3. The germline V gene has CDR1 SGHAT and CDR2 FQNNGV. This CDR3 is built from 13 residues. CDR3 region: CASSRGQGYEQYF. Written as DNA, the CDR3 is TGTGCCAGCAGCCGAGGACAGGGCTACGAGCAGTACTTC. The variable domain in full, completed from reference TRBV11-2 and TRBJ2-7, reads EAGVAQSPRYKIIEKRQSVAFWCNPISGHATLYWYQQILGQGPKLLIQFQNNGVVDDSQLPKDRFSAERLKGVDSTLKIQPAKLEDSAVYLCASSRGQGYEQYFGPGTRLTVT.

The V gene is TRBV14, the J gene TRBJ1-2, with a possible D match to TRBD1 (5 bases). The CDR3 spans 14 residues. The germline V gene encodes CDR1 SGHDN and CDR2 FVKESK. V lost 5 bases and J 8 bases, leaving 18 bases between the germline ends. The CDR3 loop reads CASSWTSFPGGYTF. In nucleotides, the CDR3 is TGTGCCAGCAGCTGGACATCTTTCCCGGGAGGCTACACCTTC.

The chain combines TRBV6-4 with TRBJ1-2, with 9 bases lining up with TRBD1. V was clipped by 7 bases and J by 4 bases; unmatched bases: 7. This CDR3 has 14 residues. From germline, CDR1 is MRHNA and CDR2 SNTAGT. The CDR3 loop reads CASTLQGAFYGYTF. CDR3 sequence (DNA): TGTGCCAGCACCTTACAGGGGGCCTTCTATGGCTACACCTTC.

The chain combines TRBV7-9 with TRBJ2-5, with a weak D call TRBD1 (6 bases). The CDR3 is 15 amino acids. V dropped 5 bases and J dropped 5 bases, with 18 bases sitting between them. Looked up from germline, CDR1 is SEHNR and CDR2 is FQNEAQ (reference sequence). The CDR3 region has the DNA TGTGCCAGCAGCCCCAACAGGGACGCTCGGGAGACCCAGTACTTC. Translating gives CASSPNRDARETQYF.

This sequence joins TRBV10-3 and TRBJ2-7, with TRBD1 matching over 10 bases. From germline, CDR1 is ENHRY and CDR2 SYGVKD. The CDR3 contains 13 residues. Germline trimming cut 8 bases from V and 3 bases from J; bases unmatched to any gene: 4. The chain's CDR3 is CAIGTGDNYEQYF. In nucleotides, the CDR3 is TGTGCCATCGGGACAGGGGACAACTACGAGCAGTACTTC.

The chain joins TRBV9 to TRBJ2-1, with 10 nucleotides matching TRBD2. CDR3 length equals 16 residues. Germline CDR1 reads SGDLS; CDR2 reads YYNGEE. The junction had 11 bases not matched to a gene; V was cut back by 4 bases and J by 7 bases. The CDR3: CASSPNIAGGNNEQFF. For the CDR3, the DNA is TGTGCCAGCAGCCCTAATATAGCGGGGGGCAATAATGAGCAGTTCTTC. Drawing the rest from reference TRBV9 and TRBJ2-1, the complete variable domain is DSGVTQTPKHLITATGQRVTLRCSPRSGDLSVYWYQQSLDQGLQFLIQYYNGEERAKGNILERFSAQQFPDLHSELNLSSLELGDSALYFCASSPNIAGGNNEQFFGPGTRLTVL.

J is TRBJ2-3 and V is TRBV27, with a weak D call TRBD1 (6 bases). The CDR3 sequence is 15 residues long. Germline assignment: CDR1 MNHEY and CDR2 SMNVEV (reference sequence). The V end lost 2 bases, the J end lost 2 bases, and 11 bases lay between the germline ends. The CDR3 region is CASSLKQGNTDTQYF. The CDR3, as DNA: TGTGCCAGCAGTTTAAAACAGGGAAACACAGATACGCAGTATTTT.

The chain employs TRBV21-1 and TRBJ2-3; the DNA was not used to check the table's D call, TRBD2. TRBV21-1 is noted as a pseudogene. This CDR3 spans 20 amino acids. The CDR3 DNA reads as TGTGCCACCCCCCTAATCCCCCGAAAAGACTCGGGAGGGAGCACAGATACGCAGTATTTT. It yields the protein CATPLIPRKDSGGSTDTQYF.

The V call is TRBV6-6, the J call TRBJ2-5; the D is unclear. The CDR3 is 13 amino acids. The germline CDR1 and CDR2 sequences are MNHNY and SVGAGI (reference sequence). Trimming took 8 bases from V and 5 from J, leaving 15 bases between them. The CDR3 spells CASVAQLGETQYF. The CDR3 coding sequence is TGTGCCAGCGTTGCGCAGCTTGGGGAGACCCAGTACTTC.